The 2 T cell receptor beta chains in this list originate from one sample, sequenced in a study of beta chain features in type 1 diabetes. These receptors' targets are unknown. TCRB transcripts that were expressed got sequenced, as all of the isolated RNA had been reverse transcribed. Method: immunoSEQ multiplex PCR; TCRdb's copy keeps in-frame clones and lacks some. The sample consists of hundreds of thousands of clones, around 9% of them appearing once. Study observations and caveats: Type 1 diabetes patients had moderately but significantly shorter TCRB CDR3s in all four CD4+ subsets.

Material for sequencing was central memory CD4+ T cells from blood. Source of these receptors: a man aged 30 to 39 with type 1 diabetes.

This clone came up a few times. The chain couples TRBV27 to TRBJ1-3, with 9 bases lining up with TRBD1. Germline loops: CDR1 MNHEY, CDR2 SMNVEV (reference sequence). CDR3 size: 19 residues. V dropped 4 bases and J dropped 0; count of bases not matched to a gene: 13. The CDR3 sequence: CASSSRTGANSPSGNTIYF. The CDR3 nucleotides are TGTGCCAGCAGTTCCCGGACAGGGGCGAACTCCCCCTCTGGAAACACCATATATTTT.

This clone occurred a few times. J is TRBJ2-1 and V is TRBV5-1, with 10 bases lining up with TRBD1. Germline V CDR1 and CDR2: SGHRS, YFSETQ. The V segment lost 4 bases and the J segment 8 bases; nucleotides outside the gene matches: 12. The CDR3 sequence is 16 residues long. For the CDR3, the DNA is TGCGCCAGCAGCCAAATACCGGGACAGGGGTCCTATGAGCAGTTCTTC. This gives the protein CASSQIPGQGSYEQFF. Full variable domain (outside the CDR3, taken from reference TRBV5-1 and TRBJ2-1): KAGVTQTPRYLIKTRGQQVTLSCSPISGHRSVSWYQQTPGQGLQFLFEYFSETQRNKGNFPGRFSGRQFSNSRSEMNVSTLELGDSALYLCASSQIPGQGSYEQFFGPGTRLTVL.